Included here is one TCR beta chain sequence, with context. Using a J-beta primer mix together with a sample-barcoded 5' primer, a second PCR was run for about 6 to 11 cycles. From the 5' RACE reads, TCRdb called clonotypes with MiXCR, one entry per CDR3 protein. The repertoire has around 580,000 distinct CDR3 sequences, more than 45% of them found once; the top ten carry 20% to 25%. This record comes from a study of blood T cells in healthy people across ages. Input material: blood. This TCR was recovered from a man older than 75 in good health.

The DNA for the CDR3 is TGTGCCAGCAGCTACCCCACTAGCGGTTTCTCCTACGAGCAGTACTTC. It translates to CASSYPTSGFSYEQYF. The gene calls are TRBV7-9 and TRBJ2-7; 8 bases align to TRBD2. The V segment lost 4 bases and the J segment 0 bases; nucleotides outside the gene matches: 8. Germline-derived CDR1 and CDR2 are SEHNR and FQNEAQ (reference sequence). CDR3 length equals 16 residues.